A single sample is the source of the 18 T cell receptor beta chains below, sequenced in a study of T-cell reconstitution after alpha-beta-depleted transplantation in children. The library targeted TCRbeta and was prepared with unique molecular identifiers. From the PCR reads, TCRdb called clonotypes with MiXCR, one entry per CDR3 protein. The sample records 170,000 or so distinct CDR3 sequences, approximately 7% being singletons. Sequencing used PBMCs from the stem cell graft donor, obtained from the stem cell graft. All receptors come from a human donor who donated a stem cell graft to a child with Wiskott-Aldrich syndrome.

The sample holds many counts of this clonotype. The V gene is TRBV7-6, the J gene TRBJ2-7, with TRBD1 matching 7 bases. The CDR3 is 13 amino acids. The germline gives CDR1 SGHVS, CDR2 FNYEAQ. The J segment lost 6 bases and the V segment lost 4 bases, leaving 6 bases of the junction unmatched. The CDR3 sequence is CASSSLTGSEQYF. CDR3 in DNA: TGTGCCAGCAGCTCACTGACAGGGAGCGAGCAGTACTTC.

The V and J genes are TRBV5-1 and TRBJ2-2; TRBD1 agrees at 10 bases. V lost 4 bases to trimming and J lost 0 bases; unmatched junction nucleotides: 9. Germline CDR1 is SGHRS and CDR2 is YFSETQ. The length of the CDR3 is 18 residues. CDR3 in amino acids: CASSARDRGKANTGELFF. As DNA, the CDR3 is TGCGCCAGCAGCGCCCGGGACAGGGGCAAGGCGAACACCGGGGAGCTGTTTTTT.

The table lists this clonotype with many counts. This rearrangement joins TRBV11-3 to TRBJ2-3; the D is unclear. The length of the CDR3 is 14 residues. Germline V gives CDR1 SGHNT, CDR2 YENEEA. The V end was cut by 5 bases, the J end by 4 bases, with 13 bases between. In DNA, the CDR3 is TGTGCCAGCAGCCCAGATCCTGTCGCAGATACGCAGTATTTT. Translating gives CASSPDPVADTQYF.

The sample holds a few counts of this clonotype. This chain links TRBV7-9 with TRBJ1-1, with 9 bases lining up with TRBD1. CDR3 length equals 13 residues. Trimming removed 1 base from V and 10 bases from J; junction bases left unmatched: 4. Germline V lookup: CDR1 SEHNR, CDR2 FQNEAQ (reference sequence). The CDR3 bases are TGTGCCAGCAGCTTAGAACAGGGGGCGGGAGCTTTCTTT. Amino acid sequence: CASSLEQGAGAFF.

This clonotype appeared many times. The rearrangement links TRBV20-1 to TRBJ1-6; D may be TRBD1 (6 bases). Trimming removed 4 bases from V and 0 bases from J, with 13 bases in between. The CDR3 extends over 16 amino acids. The germline V gene has CDR1 DFQATT and CDR2 SNEGSKA (reference sequence). DNA of the CDR3: TGCAGTGCTACCACAGGGCCTCCCTCCTATAATTCACCCCTCCACTTT. Translation: CSATTGPPSYNSPLHF.

This clonotype has a count of ten or more. The chain uses TRBV6-1 and TRBJ2-7; 9 bases align to TRBD1. The germline gives CDR1 MNHNS, CDR2 SASEGT. The junction had 9 bases not matched to a gene; V was cut back by 6 bases and J by 3 bases. The CDR3 length is 15 residues. CDR3 amino acids: CASRPRDRVLYEQYF. The CDR3 DNA sequence: TGTGCCAGCAGACCCCGGGACAGGGTGCTCTACGAGCAGTACTTC.

This clonotype was counted only a few times. The chain couples TRBV18 to TRBJ2-5, with D perhaps matching TRBD1 (6 bases). The CDR3 contains 15 residues. Looked up from germline, CDR1 is KGHSH and CDR2 is LQKENI. The V end was cut by 1 base, the J end by 5 bases, with 14 bases between. Written as DNA, the CDR3 is TGTGCCAGCTCACCACTCACAGGGACGGTTGAGACCCAGTACTTC. This sequence encodes CASSPLTGTVETQYF.

This clonotype was found many times. The rearrangement joins TRBV6-5 to TRBJ2-5; weak D call: TRBD2 (5 bases). CDR3 length equals 15 residues. Per the germline V gene, CDR1 is MNHEY and CDR2 is SVGAGI. V gave up 0 bases and J gave up 4 bases, with 12 bases separating them. CDR3 amino acids: CASSYSGSLGETQYF. Here the CDR3 DNA reads TGTGCCAGCAGTTACTCGGGGAGTCTAGGAGAGACCCAGTACTTC.

This clonotype appeared many times. The chain is built from TRBV20-1 and TRBJ2-7; 9 nucleotides match TRBD2. Per the germline V gene, CDR1 is DFQATT and CDR2 is SNEGSKA (reference sequence). This CDR3 comprises 16 residues. The ends lost 3 bases at V and 3 bases at J; junction bases unmatched: 12. For the CDR3, the DNA is TGCAGTGCTAGTCTTGAAGTTGCGGGAGGGCTCTACGAGCAGTACTTC. Translation gives CSASLEVAGGLYEQYF.

This clonotype was picked up many times. The genes are TRBV5-1 and TRBJ2-1; TRBD1 matches at 8 bases. V gave up 4 bases and J gave up 4 bases; unmatched junction bases: 7. This CDR3 contains 15 residues. Germline V gives CDR1 SGHRS, CDR2 YFSETQ. CDR3 in amino acids: CASSPGTGEYNEQFF. CDR3 nucleotide sequence: TGCGCCAGCAGCCCGGGGACAGGAGAATACAATGAGCAGTTCTTC.

This clonotype was observed many times. This chain uses TRBV20-1 with TRBJ2-7; D gene ambiguous. Trimming removed 0 bases from V and 0 bases from J, with 18 bases in between. This CDR3 has 17 amino acids. Germline CDR1 is DFQATT and CDR2 is SNEGSKA (reference sequence). CDR3 nucleotides: TGCAGTGCTAGAGACGTATCTAGGGCCTTAAGCTCCTACGAGCAGTACTTC. This codes for CSARDVSRALSSYEQYF.

This clonotype has ten or more counts. The V call is TRBV29-1, the J call TRBJ2-3; perhaps TRBD2 as D (5 bases). The CDR3 consists of 14 residues. Trimming left V 1 base short and J 4 bases short, with 12 bases between. The V gene's germline CDR1 is SQVTM and CDR2 ANQGSEA. The CDR3 loop reads CSVEGGMGADTQYF. CDR3 bases: TGCAGCGTTGAAGGAGGGATGGGCGCAGATACGCAGTATTTT.

At least ten counts were recorded for this clonotype. The V gene is TRBV12-3 or TRBV12-4, the J gene TRBJ2-1; 12 nucleotides line up with TRBD2. With V trimmed by 5 bases and J by 2 bases, 7 bases remained unmatched. This CDR3 region has 17 residues. Here the CDR3 DNA reads TGTGCCAGCAGTCCGATGACTAGCGGGAGCCCCTACAATGAGCAGTTCTTC. Protein: CASSPMTSGSPYNEQFF.

This clonotype appeared many times. This rearrangement joins TRBV11-2 to TRBJ2-3, with 9 bases matching TRBD2. CDR1 is SGHAT, CDR2 FQNNGV, per germline. There are 16 residues in the CDR3. V lost 1 base, J lost 2 bases, and 4 bases stayed unmatched. The CDR3 is CASSLVAGALTDTQYF. The CDR3 nucleotides are TGTGCCAGCAGCTTAGTAGCGGGGGCCCTCACAGATACGCAGTATTTT.

The J gene is TRBJ1-1, the V gene TRBV28; 10 nucleotides match TRBD1. CDR3 length equals 14 residues. Trimming cost V 7 bases and J 5 bases; bases outside gene matches: 7. In germline, CDR1 is MDHEN, CDR2 SYDVKM. The CDR3: CASNRQGARTEAFF. The CDR3 DNA follows: TGTGCCAGCAATCGACAGGGGGCGCGGACTGAAGCTTTCTTT.

This clonotype was detected ten times or more. This sequence joins TRBV20-1 and TRBJ1-5; no clear D. The CDR3 spans 12 residues. Germline CDR1 DFQATT, CDR2 SNEGSKA (reference sequence). V was clipped by 2 bases and J by 7 bases, with 9 bases between them. DNA of the CDR3: TGCAGTGCTAGACGTCTAGTCCAGCCCCAGCATTTT. Translation: CSARRLVQPQHF.

This clonotype occurred many times. The V call is TRBV5-1, the J call TRBJ2-5, with D perhaps matching TRBD2 (6 bases). CDR3 length: 14 amino acids. Germline CDR1 is SGHRS and CDR2 is YFSETQ. V was trimmed by 4 bases and J by 2 bases, leaving 12 bases between them. Here the CDR3 reads CASSLIGGQETQYF. The CDR3 nucleotides read TGCGCCAGCAGCCTGATTGGGGGGCAAGAGACCCAGTACTTC.

This clonotype was counted at least ten times. The chain joins TRBV10-2 to TRBJ2-5; 9 bases are shared with TRBD1. This CDR3 spans 14 amino acids. Per the germline V gene, CDR1 is WSHSY and CDR2 is SAAADI. Trimming cost V 6 bases and J 2 bases; bases outside gene matches: 4. The CDR3 here is CASRGTGFQETQYF. CDR3 nucleotide sequence: TGCGCCAGCAGGGGGACAGGGTTTCAAGAGACCCAGTACTTC.